The TCR beta chain under discussion was sequenced for a study of T cell changes during pregnancy in multiple sclerosis. Measured with immunoSEQ multiplex PCR; TCRdb has only the in-frame clones, and not every one. The sample lists 25,000 to 35,000 clones, roughly 90% seen once, with 8% to 10% in the top ten. Germline values: CDR1 SQVTM, CDR2 ANQGSEA. Trimming cost V 6 bases and J 8 bases, with 11 bases left between them. The CDR3 spans 11 residues. This receptor was taken from a female donor with multiple sclerosis, enrolled in a pregnancy study. The V and J genes are TRBV29-1 and TRBJ2-1; D call uncertain. Specimen: CD8+ T cells from peripheral blood mononuclear cells, collected in the first trimester of pregnancy. For the CDR3, the DNA is TGCAGCGTCCTGAGGTACGATGAGCAGTTCTTC. This translates into CSVLRYDEQFF.